A single sample is the source of the 9 T cell receptor beta chains below, sequenced in a study of blood T cell repertoires in COVID-19. Assay used: immunoSEQ multiplex PCR; TCRdb lists only in-frame clones, some missing. Here the sample spans 87,000 or so clones, around four fifths being singletons. Sequencing was performed on peripheral blood. These receptors were taken from a woman aged 70 to 79 with acute or convalescent COVID-19.

The rearrangement uses TRBV10-3 and TRBJ2-1, with TRBD1 as a possible D gene (6 bases). CDR1 ENHRY and CDR2 SYGVKD come from the germline V gene. Trimming took 0 bases from V and 6 from J, leaving 12 bases between them. The CDR3 is 15 residues long. Written as DNA, the CDR3 is TGTGCCATCAGTGAGTCGAGACAGGCCTCCAATGAGCAGTTCTTC. Protein product: CAISESRQASNEQFF.

This chain links TRBV6-5 with TRBJ1-2, with 7 bases aligning to TRBD1. Germline V gives CDR1 MNHEY, CDR2 SVGAGI. Trimming at V came to 7 bases and at J to 7 bases, leaving 9 bases not matched to a gene. The CDR3 extends over 13 amino acids. The CDR3 coding sequence is TGTGCCAGCACCATCGACAGGGATCGTGGCTACACCTTC. It encodes CASTIDRDRGYTF.

The chain has TRBV9 and TRBJ1-5; D is uncertain. Between the trimmed V and J ends, which lost 0 bases and 6 bases, there was a span of 7 bases. Germline V gives CDR1 SGDLS, CDR2 YYNGEE. The CDR3 is 13 residues long. The CDR3 loop is CASSVDQVQPQHF. The CDR3 nucleotides read TGTGCCAGCAGCGTAGATCAGGTTCAGCCCCAGCATTTT. The complete variable domain, with remaining parts taken from reference TRBV9 and TRBJ1-5, reads DSGVTQTPKHLITATGQRVTLRCSPRSGDLSVYWYQQSLDQGLQFLIQYYNGEERAKGNILERFSAQQFPDLHSELNLSSLELGDSALYFCASSVDQVQPQHFGDGTRLSIL.

The genes are TRBV11-2 and TRBJ2-7, with D possibly being TRBD2 (5 bases). Per the germline V gene, CDR1 is SGHAT and CDR2 is FQNNGV. Trimming cost V 0 bases and J 5 bases, with 11 bases left between them. The CDR3 spans 14 residues. The chain's CDR3 is CASSLDREGHEQYF. The CDR3 DNA follows: TGTGCCAGCAGCTTAGATCGGGAAGGGCACGAGCAGTACTTC.

In its sample, this clone was seen once. The chain recombines TRBV10-3 with TRBJ1-4; TRBD1 aligns across 7 bases. V lost 3 bases to trimming and J lost 4 bases; unmatched junction nucleotides: 5. Germline V gives CDR1 ENHRY, CDR2 SYGVKD. CDR3 length: 15 amino acids. CDR3: CAISDSRQGNEKLFF. CDR3 bases: TGTGCCATCAGTGATTCGAGACAGGGTAATGAAAAACTGTTTTTT.

The CDR3 loop reads CASSQGAGKGYTF. The CDR3 DNA reads TGTGCCAGCAGCCAAGGGGCCGGGAAAGGCTACACCTTC. J is TRBJ1-2 and V is TRBV14; unclear D gene. The CDR3 is made up of 13 amino acids. Germline-derived CDR1 and CDR2 are SGHDN and FVKESK. The germline V and J ends were trimmed by 1 base and 8 bases, with 11 bases remaining between them.

The chain joins TRBV6-5 to TRBJ2-3; the D gene is possibly TRBD1 (5 bases). V lost 6 bases, J lost 4 bases, and 11 bases lay in between. CDR3 length: 13 residues. CDR1 and CDR2 from the germline V gene are MNHEY and SVGAGI. DNA for the CDR3: TGTGCCAGCAGATATGACAGTGCAGATACGCAGTATTTT. It specifies CASRYDSADTQYF.

The chain couples TRBV28 to TRBJ2-7; 8 positions match TRBD2. J was trimmed by 2 bases and V by 5 bases; bases with no gene match: 8. CDR3 size: 15 residues. Germline V gives CDR1 MDHEN, CDR2 SYDVKM. The CDR3 region is CASSTYSGAAYEQYF. CDR3 DNA: TGTGCCAGCAGTACCTATAGCGGGGCGGCCTACGAGCAGTACTTC. Supplemented by reference TRBV28 and TRBJ2-7, the full variable domain reads DVKVTQSSRYLVKRTGEKVFLECVQDMDHENMFWYRQDPGLGLRLIYFSYDVKMKEKGDIPEGYSVSREKKERFSLILESASTNQTSMYLCASSTYSGAAYEQYFGPGTRLTVT.

This clone was seen a handful of times. The gene calls are TRBV4-1 and TRBJ1-1; D is undetermined. The CDR3 loop spans 13 amino acids. V lost 0 bases, J lost 3 bases, and 5 bases lay in between. CDR1 is MGHRA and CDR2 is YSYEKL in the germline V gene. The CDR3: CASSQERYTEAFF. The CDR3 DNA follows: TGCGCCAGCAGCCAAGAGAGGTACACTGAAGCTTTCTTT.